The 10 T cell receptor beta chains below come from one sample, sequenced in a study of T-cell reconstitution after alpha-beta-depleted transplantation in children. Unique molecular identifiers were used to barcode this TCRbeta library. Each CDR3 protein gets one entry after TCRdb re-called the PCR reads with MiXCR. The data show approximately 1,000,000 distinct CDR3 sequences, roughly 29% seen once. The starting material was PBMCs, mostly from graft donor cells, obtained 360 days after TCRalphabeta/CD19-depleted stem cell transplant. The receptors shown here come from a boy in the first two years of life who had a stem cell transplant for SCID, so the T cells may come from the graft donor.

This sequence joins TRBV18 and TRBJ2-3; 9 bases are shared with TRBD2. Germline V gene sequence: CDR1 KGHSH, CDR2 LQKENI. The CDR3 loop spans 16 amino acids. Losses at the gene ends were 3 bases for V and 1 base for J; bases not matched to a gene: 5. The CDR3 here is CASSPWGLAGTDTQYF. As DNA, the CDR3 is TGTGCCAGCTCACCGTGGGGACTAGCTGGCACAGATACGCAGTATTTT.

The V and J genes are TRBV20-1 and TRBJ1-5, with D possibly matching TRBD1 (5 bases). The V gene's germline CDR1 is DFQATT and CDR2 SNEGSKA (reference sequence). V was pared by 7 bases and J by 3 bases, with 10 bases between. The CDR3 length is 12 residues. CDR3 protein: CSVLTDNQPQHF. The DNA of the CDR3 is TGCAGTGTTTTGACAGACAATCAGCCCCAGCATTTT.

There are a few counts of this clonotype. The J gene is TRBJ2-4, the V gene TRBV12-3 or TRBV12-4; 7 nucleotides align to TRBD1. The ends lost 5 bases at V and 2 bases at J; junction bases unmatched: 3. The CDR3 is 14 residues long. The CDR3 sequence is CASSNRGTKNIQYF. The CDR3 DNA reads as TGTGCCAGCAGTAACAGGGGCACCAAAAACATTCAGTACTTC.

The chain employs TRBV4-1 and TRBJ2-1, with TRBD2 as a possible D gene (5 bases). There are 18 residues in the CDR3. CDR1 is MGHRA and CDR2 is YSYEKL in the germline V gene. V lost 0 bases to trimming and J lost 0 bases, with 15 bases between them. This CDR3 reads CASSQEVIGISSYNEQFF. The CDR3 DNA follows: TGCGCCAGCAGCCAAGAAGTTATCGGGATTTCCTCCTACAATGAGCAGTTCTTC.

This sequence joins TRBV7-9 and TRBJ2-5, with D hard to call. The CDR3 contains 13 residues. Germline V gene lookup returns CDR1 SEHNR and CDR2 FQNEAQ (reference sequence). V lost 4 bases, J lost 4 bases, and 10 bases lay in between. The CDR3 coding sequence is TGTGCCAGCAGCTCCTCCTACCCAGAGACCCAGTACTTC. Its translation is CASSSSYPETQYF.

The V gene is TRBV6-2 or TRBV6-3, the J gene TRBJ2-4, with no clear D. The CDR3 contains 14 residues. The V gene's germline CDR1 is MNHEY and CDR2 SVGEGT. The V end was cut by 5 bases, the J end by 2 bases, with 10 bases between. For the CDR3, the DNA is TGTGCCAGCAGTCTCCTTTTTTCCAAAAACATTCAGTACTTC. Translated, it gives CASSLLFSKNIQYF.

The chain recombines TRBV10-2 with TRBJ1-3; tentatively, D is TRBD1 (5 bases). The CDR3 is made up of 16 amino acids. Deletions cut 6 bases from V and 0 bases from J, with 15 bases between. CDR1 WSHSY and CDR2 SAAADI come from the germline V gene. The CDR3 reads CASSPAPGSSGNTIYF. The CDR3 DNA sequence: TGCGCCAGCAGCCCGGCACCAGGGAGCTCTGGAAACACCATATATTTT.

This clonotype was seen a handful of times. The chain employs TRBV7-6 and TRBJ2-7; D perhaps matches TRBD1 (5 bases). Per the germline V gene, CDR1 is SGHVS and CDR2 is FNYEAQ. V dropped 5 bases and J dropped 3 bases, with 14 bases sitting between them. The CDR3 length is 14 residues. CDR3 DNA sequence: TGTGCCAGCAGCCCCCAGACAGTATTCTACGAGCAGTACTTC. This encodes CASSPQTVFYEQYF.

The chain employs TRBV7-3 and TRBJ2-1; D possibly uses TRBD1 or TRBD2 (6 bases each). The ends were cut back, 5 bases at V and 5 bases at J, with 19 bases in the middle. Germline assignment: CDR1 SGHTA and CDR2 FQGTGA. The CDR3 runs 16 residues. The CDR3 protein is CASSLLGGSVDNEQFF. As DNA, the CDR3 is TGTGCCAGCAGCCTACTAGGGGGGTCCGTCGACAATGAGCAGTTCTTC.

This chain links TRBV12-3 or TRBV12-4 with TRBJ2-3; TRBD2 agrees at 8 bases. V shed 6 bases and J 1 base; nucleotides not matched to a gene: 6. The length of the CDR3 is 15 residues. The CDR3 sequence is CASRWSSGRTDTQYF. The CDR3, as DNA: TGTGCCAGCAGGTGGTCTAGCGGGCGCACAGATACGCAGTATTTT.